This entry features one T cell receptor beta chain sequence. Antigen unknown. The CDR3 is 14 amino acids. The germline V gene encodes CDR1 GTSNPN and CDR2 SVGIG (reference sequence). V was shortened by 2 bases and J by 5 bases, with 16 bases between the two germline ends. Profiling relied on immunoSEQ multiplex PCR, and the TCRdb table lists in-frame clones only, not all of them. The table has about 95,000 clones, about 91% seen once; the top ten hold approximately 0.35%. This record comes from a study of OX40 agonist ivuxolimab in advanced cancers. The study's findings and limits: Also showing low normalized T-cell clonal expansion were some of the nonresponders.

This chain joins TRBV30 and TRBJ2-7, with a possible D match to TRBD2 (8 bases). The receptor comes from an adult with an advanced solid tumor such as melanoma, head and neck, liver or kidney cancer. The sequencing used CD4+ or CD8+ T cells sorted from blood, collected in a trial of the OX40 agonist ivuxolimab. DNA for the CDR3: TGTGCCTGGAGTCGGGAGGGGGCGAGAAACGAGCAGTACTTC. Translating gives CAWSREGARNEQYF.